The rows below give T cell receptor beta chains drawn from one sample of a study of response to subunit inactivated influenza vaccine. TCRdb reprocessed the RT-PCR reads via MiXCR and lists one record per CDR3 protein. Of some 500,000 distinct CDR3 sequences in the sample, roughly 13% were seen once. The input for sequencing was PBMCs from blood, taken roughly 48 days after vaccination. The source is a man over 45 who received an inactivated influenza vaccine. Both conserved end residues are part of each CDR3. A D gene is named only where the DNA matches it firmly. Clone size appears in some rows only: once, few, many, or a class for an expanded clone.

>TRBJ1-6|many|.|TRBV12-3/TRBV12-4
CASSSFNNSPLHF
TGTGCCAGCAGCAGCTTTAATAATTCACCCCTCCACTTT
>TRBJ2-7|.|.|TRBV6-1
CASKEEQPNYEQYF
TGTGCCAGCAAGGAAGAACAGCCGAACTACGAGCAGTACTTC
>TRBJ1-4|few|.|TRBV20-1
CSARGGATNEKLFF
TGCAGTGCTAGAGGTGGGGCAACTAATGAAAAACTGTTTTTT
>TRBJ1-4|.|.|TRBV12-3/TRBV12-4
CATTGTTNEKLFF
TGTGCCACAACCGGGACAACTAATGAAAAACTGTTTTTT
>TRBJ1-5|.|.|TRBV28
CASSVTGNNQPQHF
TGTGCCAGCAGTGTGACAGGCAACAATCAGCCCCAGCATTTT
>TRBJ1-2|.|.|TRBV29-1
CSVDRGGNYGYTF
TGCAGCGTTGATCGGGGTGGAAACTATGGCTACACCTTC
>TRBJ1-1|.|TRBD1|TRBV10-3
CAISESGTQGGAFF
TGTGCCATCAGTGAGTCAGGGACGCAGGGGGGAGCTTTCTTT
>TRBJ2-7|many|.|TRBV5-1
CASSLRRGYEQYF
TGCGCCAGCAGCTTGCGCCGAGGCTACGAGCAGTACTTC
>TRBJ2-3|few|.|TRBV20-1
CSAISETGASTDTQYF
TGCAGTGCCATATCAGAAACTGGGGCTAGCACAGATACGCAGTATTTT
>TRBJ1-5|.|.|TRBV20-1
CSALGSDQPQHF
TGCAGTGCCCTCGGGTCCGATCAGCCCCAGCATTTT
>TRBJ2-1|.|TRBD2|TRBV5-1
CASSLLAEPYNEQFF
TGCGCCAGCAGCTTGCTAGCGGAACCCTACAATGAGCAGTTCTTC
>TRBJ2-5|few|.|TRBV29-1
CSVGRVGGQETQYF
TGCAGCGTGGGGCGGGTTGGCGGGCAAGAGACCCAGTACTTC
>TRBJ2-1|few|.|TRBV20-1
CSATGHPSYNEQFF
TGCAGTGCCACGGGACATCCCTCCTACAATGAGCAGTTCTTC
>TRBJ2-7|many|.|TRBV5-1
CASSRGSPGSYEQYF
TGCGCCAGCAGCCGTGGAAGCCCCGGGTCCTACGAGCAGTACTTC
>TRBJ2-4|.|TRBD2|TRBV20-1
CSARDRLAGGPSAKNIQYF
TGCAGTGCTAGAGACCGACTAGCGGGGGGGCCCTCTGCCAAAAACATTCAGTACTTC
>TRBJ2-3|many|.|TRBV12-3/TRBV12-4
CASSLGRGSTDTQYF
TGTGCCAGCAGTTTAGGACGGGGGAGCACAGATACGCAGTATTTT
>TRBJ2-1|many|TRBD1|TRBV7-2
CASSSDRALNEQFF
TGTGCCAGCAGCTCGGACAGGGCCCTCAATGAGCAGTTCTTC
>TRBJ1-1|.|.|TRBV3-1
CASSQAVGGAEAFF
TGTGCCAGCAGCCAAGCCGTGGGGGGCGCGGAAGCTTTCTTT
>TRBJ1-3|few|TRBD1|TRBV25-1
CASSEFRDRGTGNTIYF
TGTGCCAGCAGTGAATTTCGGGACAGGGGAACTGGAAACACCATATATTTT
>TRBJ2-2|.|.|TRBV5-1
CASSLKGPNTGELFF
TGCGCCAGCAGCCTTAAGGGACCGAACACCGGGGAGCTGTTTTTT
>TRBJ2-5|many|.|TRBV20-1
CSARDKRETQYF
TGCAGTGCTAGAGATAAGAGAGAGACCCAGTACTTC
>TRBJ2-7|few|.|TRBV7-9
CASSSPFYGYEQYF
TGTGCCAGCAGCTCCCCCTTCTACGGGTACGAGCAGTACTTC
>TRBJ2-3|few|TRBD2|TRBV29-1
CSVAGGLLSTDTQYF
TGCAGCGTTGCTGGGGGACTACTAAGCACAGATACGCAGTATTTT
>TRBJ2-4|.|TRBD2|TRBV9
CASSPVGGGGIQYF
TGTGCCAGCAGCCCTGTCGGGGGCGGGGGGATTCAGTACTTC
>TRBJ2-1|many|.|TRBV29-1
CSVEDRSGRASYNEQFF
TGCAGCGTTGAAGATCGCAGTGGCAGGGCATCCTACAATGAGCAGTTCTTC
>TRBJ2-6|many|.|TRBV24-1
CATSDEGSGANVLTF
TGTGCCACCAGTGATGAAGGGTCTGGGGCCAACGTCCTGACTTTC
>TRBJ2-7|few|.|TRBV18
CASSPGAGYEQYF
TGTGCCAGCTCACCGGGGGCAGGGTACGAGCAGTACTTC
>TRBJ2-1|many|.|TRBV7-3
CASSLGSQGEQFF
TGTGCCAGCAGCTTAGGAAGCCAAGGGGAGCAGTTCTTC
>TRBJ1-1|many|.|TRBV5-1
CASSLRTADLGSEAFF
TGCGCCAGCAGCTTAAGGACAGCCGATCTCGGGTCTGAAGCTTTCTTT
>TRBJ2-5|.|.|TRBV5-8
CASTNRGSQETQYF
TGTGCCAGCACCAACCGAGGCAGCCAAGAGACCCAGTACTTC
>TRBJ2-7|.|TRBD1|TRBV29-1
CSIGAGGSYEQYF
TGCAGCATTGGGGCAGGGGGTTCCTACGAGCAGTACTTC
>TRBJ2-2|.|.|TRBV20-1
CSVGPAGGELFF
TGCAGTGTGGGTCCCGCCGGCGGGGAGCTGTTTTTT
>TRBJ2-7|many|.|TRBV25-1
CASSEHAYEQYF
TGTGCCAGCAGTGAGCACGCCTACGAGCAGTACTTC
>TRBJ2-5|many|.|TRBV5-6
CASSSQGYQETQYF
TGTGCCAGCAGCTCACAGGGCTACCAAGAGACCCAGTACTTC
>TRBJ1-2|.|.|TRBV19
CASSYRNYGYTF
TGTGCCAGTAGTTACAGGAACTATGGCTACACCTTC
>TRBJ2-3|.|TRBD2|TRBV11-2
CASSLGGWGLDPDTQYF
TGTGCCAGCAGCTTAGGGGGCTGGGGACTAGATCCAGATACGCAGTATTTT
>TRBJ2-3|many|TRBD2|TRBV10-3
CAIRPGLAGESDTQYF
TGTGCCATCAGGCCGGGACTAGCGGGAGAGTCAGATACGCAGTATTTT
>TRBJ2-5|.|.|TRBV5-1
CASSSFGGPETQYF
TGCGCCAGCAGCTCTTTCGGGGGGCCCGAGACCCAGTACTTC
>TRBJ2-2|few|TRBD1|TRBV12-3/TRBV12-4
CASSPDRGTGELFF
TGTGCCAGCAGTCCGGACAGGGGCACCGGGGAGCTGTTTTTT
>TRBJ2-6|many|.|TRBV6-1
CASSPGFGANVLTF
TGTGCCAGCAGTCCAGGGTTTGGGGCCAACGTCCTGACTTTC
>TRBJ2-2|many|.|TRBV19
CASGAVGDTGELFF
TGTGCCAGTGGGGCTGTTGGGGACACCGGGGAGCTGTTTTTT
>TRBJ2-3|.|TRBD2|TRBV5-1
CASSRTSGGETDTQYF
TGCGCCAGCAGCCGGACTAGCGGGGGGGAAACAGATACGCAGTATTTT
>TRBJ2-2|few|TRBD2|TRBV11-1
CASTPRWDYTTRRTGELFF
TGTGCCAGCACCCCGAGATGGGACTATACTACCAGACGCACCGGGGAGCTGTTTTTT
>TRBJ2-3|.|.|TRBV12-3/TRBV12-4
CASGLGTVDTQYF
TGTGCCAGCGGTTTAGGGACGGTAGATACGCAGTATTTT
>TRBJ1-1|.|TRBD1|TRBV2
CASSADRVETEAFF
TGTGCCAGCAGCGCCGACAGGGTAGAAACTGAAGCTTTCTTT
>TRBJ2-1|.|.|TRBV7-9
CASSSDGSEQFF
TGTGCCAGCAGCTCGGACGGCTCGGAGCAGTTCTTC
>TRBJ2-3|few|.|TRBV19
CASSIGQTADTQYF
TGTGCCAGTAGTATAGGGCAGACCGCCGATACGCAGTATTTT
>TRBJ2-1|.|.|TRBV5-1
CASSLASLGASSYNEQFF
TGCGCCAGCAGCTTGGCCAGTCTCGGGGCGAGCTCCTACAATGAGCAGTTCTTC
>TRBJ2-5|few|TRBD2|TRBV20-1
CSARDPSGRHGGVETQYF
TGCAGTGCTAGAGATCCTAGCGGGAGACACGGTGGGGTAGAGACCCAGTACTTC
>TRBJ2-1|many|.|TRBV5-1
CASSLGASQYNEQFF
TGCGCCAGCAGCTTGGGGGCTAGCCAATACAATGAGCAGTTCTTC
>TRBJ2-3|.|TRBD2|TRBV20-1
CSGGLAGRTDTQYF
TGCAGTGGAGGACTAGCGGGACGGACAGATACGCAGTATTTT
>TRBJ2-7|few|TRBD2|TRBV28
CASSLTPGLAGSYEQYF
TGTGCCAGCAGTTTAACCCCGGGACTAGCGGGCTCCTACGAGCAGTACTTC
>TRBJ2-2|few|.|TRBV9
CASSVSGLNTGELFF
TGTGCCAGCAGCGTAAGCGGATTGAACACCGGGGAGCTGTTTTTT
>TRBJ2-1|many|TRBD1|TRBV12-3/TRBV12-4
CASSPRQGYNEQFF
TGTGCCAGCAGTCCACGACAGGGATACAATGAGCAGTTCTTC